Listed below are T cell receptor beta chains from one sample, sequenced in a study of cytomegalovirus exposure and HLA in healthy donors. Measured with immunoSEQ multiplex PCR; TCRdb has only the in-frame clones, and not every one. The sample records approximately 120,000 clones, 83% being singletons. Sequences were obtained from PBMCs. These receptors all come from a middle-aged woman in good health and CMV-seropositive. Each CDR3 is given with its conserved first and last residue. Part of the rows lack a size; the others show once, few, many or a class for expanded clones.

TRBV6-7	TRBJ1-2	NA	CASSSSFLGLNYGYTF
TRBV2	TRBJ1-5	NA	CASSFGFRIGGSGQPQHF
TRBV7-8	TRBJ1-4	NA	CASSDRVATNEKLFF
TRBV6-5	TRBJ1-2	few	CASSYSGAGQRGYTF
TRBV10-3	TRBJ2-7	NA	CAISESGQGAKNEQYF
TRBV5-1	TRBJ2-3	NA	CASSSGLAATDTQYF
TRBV5-8	TRBJ2-7	NA	CASSPGTGILYEQYF
TRBV7-9	TRBJ1-4	NA	CASSLEGAAGARGEKLFF
TRBV2	TRBJ2-2	NA	CASRDSTMGTGELFF
TRBV12-5	TRBJ2-7	NA	CASGPGTSGRYEQYF
TRBV30	TRBJ1-2	NA	CAWIGTTSSYGYTF
TRBV5-4	TRBJ2-1	NA	CASSLGLAGNNEQFF